The rows below give T cell receptor beta chains drawn from one sample of a study of blood T cell repertoires in COVID-19. Sequencing used immunoSEQ multiplex PCR; TCRdb keeps in-frame clones, though not all of them. The sample lists approximately 160,000 clones, 65% to 85% occurring once. Sample: PBMCs or T cells enriched from blood (not recorded which). The receptors stem from a man aged 35 to 55 who had recovered from COVID-19. Each CDR3 is given without its conserved first and last residue.

v_call,cdr3_length,j_call,cdr3_aa
TRBV7-3,17,TRBJ2-3,ASSLRTGLLTTSTDTQY
TRBV6-5,13,TRBJ1-1,ASRSHRGGRTEAF
TRBV13,12,TRBJ1-5,ASSLGQGGQPQH
TRBV9,13,TRBJ1-1,ASSSSPDRGDEAF
TRBV5-6,10,TRBJ2-3,ASSLGRDTQY
TRBV28,14,TRBJ1-5,ASSPGGRGRDQPQH
TRBV19,16,TRBJ1-5,ASSLPRSAGTGFQPQH
TRBV7-3,12,TRBJ2-5,ASSEHDRDETQY
TRBV7-2,13,TRBJ2-5,ASSLSRDRQETQY
TRBV21-1,14,TRBJ2-5,ASRISSGGGQETQY
TRBV19,12,TRBJ1-5,ASSIGTAGQPQH
TRBV30,13,TRBJ2-1,AWSSAGGPRNEQF
TRBV30,13,TRBJ1-1,AWSVGQTMNTEAF
TRBV19,14,TRBJ2-1,ASAGTSGGAGDEQF
TRBV5-4,13,TRBJ1-1,ASSLTGKGHTEAF
TRBV5-1,13,TRBJ1-1,ASSLAPTGATEAF
TRBV30,13,TRBJ2-7,AWAKGQGVAYEQY
TRBV6-5,12,TRBJ2-4,ASRLQGAKNIQY
TRBV7-2,13,TRBJ1-2,ASSLGRGQNYGYT
TRBV13,13,TRBJ1-3,ASSSKTGIGNTIY
TRBV9,14,TRBJ1-2,ASSVQARGRNYGYT
TRBV5-1,12,TRBJ1-2,ASSLAGQGDGYT
TRBV3-1/TRBV3-2,12,TRBJ2-7,ASSQDIAAYEQY